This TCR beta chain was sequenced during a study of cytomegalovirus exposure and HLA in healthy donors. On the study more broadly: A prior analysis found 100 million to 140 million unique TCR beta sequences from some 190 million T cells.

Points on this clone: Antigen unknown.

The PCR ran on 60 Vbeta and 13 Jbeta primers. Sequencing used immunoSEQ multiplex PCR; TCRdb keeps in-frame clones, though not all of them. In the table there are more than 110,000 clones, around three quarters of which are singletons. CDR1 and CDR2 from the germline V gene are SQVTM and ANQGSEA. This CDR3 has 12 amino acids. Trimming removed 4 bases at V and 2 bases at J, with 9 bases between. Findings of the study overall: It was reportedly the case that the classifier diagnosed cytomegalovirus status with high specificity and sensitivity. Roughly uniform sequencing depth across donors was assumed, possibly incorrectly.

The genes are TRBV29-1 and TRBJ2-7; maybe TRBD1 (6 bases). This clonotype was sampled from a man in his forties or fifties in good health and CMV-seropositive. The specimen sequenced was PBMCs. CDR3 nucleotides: TGCAGCGTTGCAGACAGGCCCTACGAGCAGTACTTC. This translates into CSVADRPYEQYF.